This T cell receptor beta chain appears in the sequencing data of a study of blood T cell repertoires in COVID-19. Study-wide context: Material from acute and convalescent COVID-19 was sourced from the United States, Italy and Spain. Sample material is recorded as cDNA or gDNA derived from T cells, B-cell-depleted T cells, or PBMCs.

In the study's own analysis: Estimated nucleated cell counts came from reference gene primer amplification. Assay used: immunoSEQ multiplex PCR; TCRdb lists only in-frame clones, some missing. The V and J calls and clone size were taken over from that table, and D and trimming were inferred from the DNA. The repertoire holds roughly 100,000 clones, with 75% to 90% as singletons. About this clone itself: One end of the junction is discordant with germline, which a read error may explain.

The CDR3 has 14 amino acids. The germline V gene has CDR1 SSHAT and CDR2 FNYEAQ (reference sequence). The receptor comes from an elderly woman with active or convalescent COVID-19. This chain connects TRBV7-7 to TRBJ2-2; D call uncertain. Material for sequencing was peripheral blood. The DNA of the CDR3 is TGTGCTAGCAGCTTCTTTAGTGCGGCCGGGGAGCTGTTTTTT. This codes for CASSFFSAAGELFF.